Included here is one T cell receptor beta chain sequence, with context. What antigen it recognizes has not been identified. At one end, the junction sequence differs from germline, possibly due to a read error. In the germline V gene, CDR1 corresponds to SGHRS and CDR2 to YFSETQ. Including cysteine and phenylalanine, the CDR3 has 13 amino acids. The read is trimmed to its CDR3 DNA, 39 bases read in frame from base 1. TCRdb records Illumina HiSeq 2500 as the sequencer. Quantitative 5'-RACE with molecular barcodes was used to prepare TCR beta libraries. Per the source publication's procedure: A new computational method based on a probabilistic model of VDJ rearrangement was used to identify disease-linked TCR variants. TCRdb's own reprocessing of the public reads used fastp at Q25 and MiXCR and kept productive beta chains. Rows merge per CDR3 protein into single entries with the most common DNA and genes. In this record, the V and J calls reflect TCRdb's handling and not the investigators' own analysis. Counted in this sample were a few hundred thousand distinct CDR3 sequences; approximately 20% of them appeared once. The top ten clones comprise about 17% of the sample.

These data are taken from a study of CD8 T cells in ankylosing spondylitis (dated by TCRdb to about 2017). Turning to the overall study: T cell receptor beta repertoires were profiled in healthy donors and ankylosing spondylitis patients so that disease-linked TCR variants could be found. In total, the full study cohort was made up of 110 or so healthy donors and about two dozen ankylosing spondylitis patients. Peripheral blood was sampled, and synovial fluid was additionally collected from ankylosing spondylitis patients.

The paper as a whole reports these results and caveats: Some TCR beta motif variants had previously been reported in synovial fluid and blood of reactive arthritis patients, which suggested common disease-initiation mechanisms. Blood from ankylosing spondylitis patients appeared to be characterized by a TCR beta motif made up of several highly homologous amino acid variants. According to the report, matched synovial fluid samples from ankylosing spondylitis patients were significantly enriched for the disease-linked clones. The disease-linked clones showed a CD8+ phenotype and occurred at relatively low frequencies in peripheral blood.

This TCR was recovered from a male donor with ankylosing spondylitis. The chain uses TRBV5-1 and TRBJ2-1; TRBD1 is possibly the D segment (5 matching bases). Sequencing was carried out using blood, either unsorted or a sorted T cell fraction (not recorded which). The nucleotides are TGCGCCAGCAGTTTGGCACCGACAGTAGAGCAGTTCTTC. Its translation is CASSLAPTVEQFF.